This entry lists 23 T cell receptor beta chains sequenced from one sample in a study of T cell clonality in common variable immunodeficiency. Sequencing was performed with immunoSEQ multiplex PCR; in TCRdb, only in-frame clones are kept and a portion is missing. The specimen has 35,000 or so clones, none found just once. Sequenced material: peripheral blood mononuclear cells. The receptors here all came from a person aged 18 to 70 in good health.

This clone is deemed medium-sized. At one end the junction does not follow the germline gene, possibly because of a read error. Coverage ceases 3 residues before the CDR3 finishes, and the germline J gene fills in the end. The rearrangement joins TRBV20-1 to TRBJ1-4, with TRBD1 as a possible D gene (5 bases). CDR1 DFQATT and CDR2 SNEGSKA come from the germline V gene (reference sequence). The CDR3 has 13 residues. CDR3 loop: CSAPGGTSEKLFF. The CDR3 bases that were read are TGCAGTGCTCCCGGAGGGACTAGTGAAAAA.

This clone came up many times. The sequence runs out 3 residues before the end of the CDR3; the remainder is reconstructed from the germline J gene. The chain links TRBV7-9 to TRBJ2-1; the match to TRBD2 covers 14 bases. The CDR3 is 14 amino acids. V lost 5 bases, J lost 9 bases, and 3 bases stayed unmatched. Looked up from germline, CDR1 is SEHNR and CDR2 is FQNEAQ (reference sequence). The CDR3 DNA, read in part, is TGTGCCAGCAGCGCGGGACTAGCGGGAGTTGAG. Amino acid sequence: CASSAGLAGVE. The whole CDR3 is CASSAGLAGVEQFF. The full variable domain, rest sourced from reference TRBV7-9 and TRBJ2-1, is DTGVSQNPRHKITKRGQNVTFRCDPISEHNRLYWYRQTLGQGPEFLTYFQNEAQLEKSRLLSDRFSAERPKGSFSTLEIQRTEQGDSAMYLCASSAGLAGVEQFFGPGTRLTVL.

This clone was seen many times. The read ends 3 residues early relative to the CDR3; the germline J gene fills the gap. This chain links TRBV5-4 with TRBJ2-1; 9 positions agree with TRBD2. This CDR3 contains 15 residues. The J segment lost 4 bases and the V segment lost 4 bases, leaving 6 bases of the junction unmatched. CDR1 and CDR2 (germline): SGHNT, YYREEE (reference sequence). The sequenced CDR3 bases are TGTGCCAGCAGCGCGGGACTAGCAGCTTACAATGAG. It specifies CASSAGLAAYNE. The whole CDR3 region reads CASSAGLAAYNEQFF.

This clone has ten or more counts. With the read ending 3 residues before the CDR3 end, the germline J gene is used to fill in that end. The chain uses TRBV9 and TRBJ2-2; D possibly corresponds to TRBD2 (6 bases). Trimming stripped 0 bases from V and 2 bases from J, with 8 bases between. CDR1 and CDR2 (germline): SGDLS, YYNGEE. The CDR3 loop spans 15 amino acids. Incomplete CDR3 DNA: TGTGCCAGCAGCGTAGTGGGGGGTAACACCGGGGAG. Its protein product is CASSVVGGNTGE. The CDR3 in its entirety is CASSVVGGNTGELFF.

In its sample, this clone was seen many times. The read falls 3 residues short of the CDR3 end, and the missing part is taken from the germline J gene. The rearrangement joins TRBV2 to TRBJ1-5; D unresolved. CDR1 is SNHLY and CDR2 is FYNNEI in the germline V gene. The CDR3 covers 13 residues. V was pared by 6 bases and J by 1 base, with 7 bases between. The CDR3 bases that were read are TGTGCCAGCAGGCCCCTAAGCAATCAGCCC. As protein: CASRPLSNQP. The whole CDR3 is CASRPLSNQPQHF.

Many counts were recorded for this clone. The DNA ends 3 residues before the CDR3 does, and the rest of the CDR3 is filled in from the germline J gene. The chain joins TRBV20-1 to TRBJ2-5; TRBD1 aligns across 7 bases. Germline CDR1 reads DFQATT; CDR2 reads SNEGSKA (reference sequence). V shed 6 bases, J shed 4 bases, and the junction held 11 bases outside the gene matches. The CDR3 is made up of 14 amino acids. The part of the CDR3 DNA that was read is TGCAGTGCCTACGTGACAGGGCGCGCAGAGACC. Protein: CSAYVTGRAET. In full, the CDR3 is CSAYVTGRAETQYF.

Many counts were recorded for this clone. Read coverage stops 3 residues before the CDR3 terminus; the germline J gene supplies the remainder. This chain uses TRBV2 with TRBJ1-5, with D possibly matching TRBD1 (5 bases). V shed 6 bases and J shed 4 bases, with 16 bases lying between them. The CDR3 has 15 amino acids. Germline V gives CDR1 SNHLY, CDR2 FYNNEI. CDR3 DNA (partial): TGTGCCAGCAGCGCCTCAGGGTCGGCTAATCAGCCC. This gives the protein CASSASGSANQP. The whole CDR3 protein is CASSASGSANQPQHF.

Many counts were recorded for this clone. The read ends 3 residues before the CDR3 terminus; that terminus is restored from the germline J gene. The chain employs TRBV7-2 and TRBJ1-2; weak D call: TRBD1 (5 bases). Germline V gene data show CDR1 as SGHTA and CDR2 as FQGNSA. The CDR3 extends over 13 amino acids. V gave up 5 bases and J gave up 2 bases, with 9 bases separating them. The sequenced part of the CDR3 DNA is TGTGCCAGCAGCGGGCGACAGAACTATGGC. Amino acids: CASSGRQNYG. The entire CDR3 reads CASSGRQNYGYTF.

This clone was detected a few times. The read ends 3 residues shy of where the CDR3 ends; the end is completed using the germline J gene. The chain couples TRBV2 to TRBJ1-5; the D gene is possibly TRBD1 (6 bases). V lost 7 bases and J 8 bases, leaving 21 bases between the germline ends. The CDR3 is 15 amino acids. The germline V gene encodes CDR1 SNHLY and CDR2 FYNNEI. The sequenced CDR3 bases are TGTGCCAGCAAGGAGGAACGACAGGCGAGAGAGCCC. Translation gives CASKEERQAREP. The whole CDR3 region reads CASKEERQAREPQHF.

This clone was counted ten times or more. The read comes to an end 3 residues before the CDR3 does, leaving the germline J gene to fill in the end. This chain connects TRBV5-1 to TRBJ2-6, with 7 positions matching TRBD1. The V segment lost 4 bases and the J segment 2 bases; nucleotides outside the gene matches: 0. The CDR3 covers 14 residues. The germline CDR1 and CDR2 sequences are SGHRS and YFSETQ. CDR3 DNA (partial): TGCGCCAGCAGCACAGGGGCTGGGGCCAACGTC. It encodes CASSTGAGANV. The entire CDR3 protein reads CASSTGAGANVLTF.

This clone was seen ten or more times. The read ends 3 residues shy of where the CDR3 ends; the end is completed using the germline J gene. The chain recombines TRBV4-2 with TRBJ1-3; no clear D gene. With 4 bases removed from V and 7 bases from J, the gap between germline ends came to 8 bases. Germline CDR1 LGHNA, CDR2 YNFKEQ. This CDR3 spans 12 amino acids. The CDR3 here is CASSRDRNTIYF. Incomplete CDR3 DNA: TGTGCCAGCAGCCGAGACCGGAACACC.

This clone was recorded at least ten times. The read terminates 3 residues before the CDR3 end, so the remaining end is supplied by the germline J gene. The V and J genes are TRBV19 and TRBJ2-7, with TRBD2 matching 14 bases. This CDR3 contains 17 residues. After removal of 3 bases from V and 6 bases from J, the junction contained 10 bases not matched to a gene. Germline CDR1 and CDR2: LNHDA and SQIVND (reference sequence). The CDR3 DNA, read in part, is TGTGCCAGTAGTATTTCCGCCGGGACTAGCGGGAGTAGCGAG. It specifies CASSISAGTSGSSE. The CDR3, in full, reads CASSISAGTSGSSEQYF.

This clone was seen repeatedly, ten times or more. With the read ending 3 residues before the CDR3 end, the germline J gene is used to fill in that end. This rearrangement joins TRBV11-2 to TRBJ2-2; D remains ambiguous. Trimming shortened V by 1 base and J by 6 bases, and 6 bases separated the two germline ends. This CDR3 spans 13 amino acids. Germline CDR1 SGHAT, CDR2 FQNNGV. The CDR3 bases that were read are TGTGCCAGCAGCTTAGGTGTCGCCGGGGAG. Translated: CASSLGVAGE. The entire CDR3 is CASSLGVAGELFF. Using reference TRBV11-2 and TRBJ2-2 for the parts outside the CDR3, the full variable domain is EAGVAQSPRYKIIEKRQSVAFWCNPISGHATLYWYQQILGQGPKLLIQFQNNGVVDDSQLPKDRFSAERLKGVDSTLKIQPAKLEDSAVYLCASSLGVAGELFFGEGSRLTVL.

This clone came up many times. One end of the junction does not line up with germline, which may come from a read error. The CDR3 end lies 3 residues beyond the end of the read and is filled in from the germline J gene. The chain is built from TRBV18 and TRBJ1-3; D gene unclear. In germline, CDR1 is KGHSH, CDR2 LQKENI. CDR3 length: 15 amino acids. The sequenced CDR3 bases are TGTGCCAGCGCACCAACAGCTTTCTCTGGAAACACC. It yields the protein CASAPTAFSGNT. The entire CDR3 sequence reads CASAPTAFSGNTIYF.

This clone was counted many times. The read ends 3 residues before the CDR3 terminus; that terminus is restored from the germline J gene. The chain is built from TRBV19 and TRBJ2-7, with D perhaps TRBD2 (6 bases). Germline V gives CDR1 LNHDA, CDR2 SQIVND (reference sequence). Trimming removed 6 bases from V and 1 base from J, with 13 bases in between. The CDR3 sequence is 14 residues long. This CDR3 is CASRTGGGSYEQYF. CDR3 DNA (partial): TGTGCCAGTAGGACTGGTGGGGGGTCCTACGAG.

This clone was picked up many times. Read sequence stops 3 residues before the CDR3 end, and the germline J gene provides the missing end. The V and J genes are TRBV29-1 and TRBJ2-1; 8 bases match TRBD2. Per germline, CDR1 SQVTM and CDR2 ANQGSEA. The ends lost 3 bases at V and 0 bases at J; junction bases unmatched: 4. The length of the CDR3 is 15 residues. The part of the CDR3 DNA that was read is TGCAGCGTTGACGGCGGGAGGTCCTCCTACAATGAG. Translating gives CSVDGGRSSYNE. Given in full, the CDR3 is CSVDGGRSSYNEQFF.

Many counts were recorded for this clone. Coverage ceases 3 residues before the CDR3 finishes, and the germline J gene fills in the end. V usage is TRBV19 and J usage is TRBJ2-3; D remains unclear. The CDR3 has 15 residues. CDR1 and CDR2 from the germline V gene are LNHDA and SQIVND (reference sequence). The ends were cut back, 3 bases at V and 4 bases at J, with 14 bases in the middle. CDR3 bases read: TGTGCCAGTAGTATGAAGCGTCACCTTGCAGATACG. It encodes CASSMKRHLADT. The whole CDR3 is CASSMKRHLADTQYF.

There are many counts of this clone. The observed sequence ends 3 residues before the CDR3 terminus, with the missing tail filled in from the germline J gene. J is TRBJ1-2 and V is TRBV7-9, with D tentatively TRBD1 (6 bases). Germline CDR1 is SEHNR and CDR2 is FQNEAQ (reference sequence). Trimming cost V 2 bases and J 6 bases, with 16 bases left between them. CDR3 length: 15 residues. CDR3 sequence: CASSLSLLQGNGYTF. The sequenced CDR3 bases are TGTGCCAGCAGCTTATCCCTCCTACAGGGTAATGGC.

This clone has ten or more counts. The read is 3 residues too short to cover the CDR3 end, so that end is filled in from the germline J gene. The chain couples TRBV18 to TRBJ1-6; possibly TRBD1 for D (6 bases). The CDR3 contains 17 residues. Germline CDR1 and CDR2: KGHSH and LQKENI. V was trimmed by 4 bases and J by 7 bases, leaving 20 bases between them. This CDR3 is CASSRRGKDSSNSPLHF. The part of the CDR3 DNA that was read is TGTGCCAGCTCACGTAGGGGGAAAGACAGTAGCAATTCACCC. Drawing the rest from reference TRBV18 and TRBJ1-6, the complete variable domain is NAGVMQNPRHLVRRRGQEARLRCSPMKGHSHVYWYRQLPEEGLKFMVYLQKENIIDESGMPKERFSAEFPKEGPSILRIQQVVRGDSAAYFCASSRRGKDSSNSPLHFGNGTRLTVT.

About this clone itself: The sequenced fragment ends 3 residues before the CDR3 boundary, so the rest is inferred from the germline J gene. The chain carries TRBV7-6 and TRBJ2-1; a weak D match, TRBD1 (6 bases). The CDR3 extends over 15 amino acids. Trimming removed 5 bases at V and 4 bases at J, with 15 bases between. Germline assignment: CDR1 SGHVS and CDR2 FNYEAQ. The DNA read from the CDR3 is TGTGCCAGCAGCGCAGGACAGTTGTTTTACAATGAG. Residues: CASSAGQLFYNE. The CDR3 reads in full as CASSAGQLFYNEQFF.

As to this clone: The read falls 3 residues short of the CDR3 end, and the missing part is taken from the germline J gene. The V call is TRBV2, the J call TRBJ1-5; D is undetermined. CDR1 and CDR2 (germline): SNHLY, FYNNEI. Trimming cost V 5 bases and J 2 bases, with 4 bases left between them. This CDR3 spans 12 amino acids. The CDR3 region is CASSQGNQPQHF. Partial CDR3 DNA: TGTGCCAGCAGTCAGGGCAATCAGCCC.

This clone appeared many times. The observed sequence ends 3 residues before the CDR3 terminus, with the missing tail filled in from the germline J gene. The chain recombines TRBV19 with TRBJ2-3; 9 positions match TRBD1. Per germline, CDR1 LNHDA and CDR2 SQIVND (reference sequence). The CDR3 is 18 residues long. Trimming took 4 bases from V and 4 from J; bases not matched to a gene: 15. CDR3 DNA (partial): TGTGCCAGTAGTACCCGACAGGGGGTCCCGACTAGTCCAGATACG. This codes for CASSTRQGVPTSPDT. From start to end, the CDR3 is CASSTRQGVPTSPDTQYF. Based on the CDR3 plus reference TRBV19 and TRBJ2-3, the full variable domain is DGGITQSPKYLFRKEGQNVTLSCEQNLNHDAMYWYRQDPGQGLRLIYYSQIVNDFQKGDIAEGYSVSREKKESFPLTVTSAQKNPTAFYLCASSTRQGVPTSPDTQYFGPGTRLTVL.

There are many counts of this clone. The read halts 3 residues ahead of the CDR3 end, with the missing end drawn from the germline J gene. The chain employs TRBV18 and TRBJ2-1; TRBD2 matches at 12 bases. The V segment lost 3 bases and the J segment 4 bases; nucleotides outside the gene matches: 4. The CDR3 extends over 16 amino acids. Germline V gene data show CDR1 as KGHSH and CDR2 as LQKENI. CDR3 amino acids: CASSPLAGGGYNEQFF. The CDR3 DNA, read in part, is TGTGCCAGCTCACCGCTAGCGGGAGGGGGATACAATGAG.